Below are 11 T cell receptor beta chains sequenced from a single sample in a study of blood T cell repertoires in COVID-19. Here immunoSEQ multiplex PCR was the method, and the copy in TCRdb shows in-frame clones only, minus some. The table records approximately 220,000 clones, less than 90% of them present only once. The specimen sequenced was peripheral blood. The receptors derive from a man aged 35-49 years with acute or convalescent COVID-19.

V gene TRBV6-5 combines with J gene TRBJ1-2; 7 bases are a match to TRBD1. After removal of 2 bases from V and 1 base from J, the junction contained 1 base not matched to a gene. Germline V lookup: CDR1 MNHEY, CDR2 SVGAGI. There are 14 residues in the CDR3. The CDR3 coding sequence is TGTGCCAGCAGTTACAGGGGGCTTAACTATGGCTACACCTTC. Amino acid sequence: CASSYRGLNYGYTF.

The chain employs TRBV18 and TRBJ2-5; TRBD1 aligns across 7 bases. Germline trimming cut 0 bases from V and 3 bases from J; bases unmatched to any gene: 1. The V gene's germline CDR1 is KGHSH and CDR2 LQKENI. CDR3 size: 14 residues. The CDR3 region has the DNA TGTGCCAGCTCACCACCCCAGGGGGAAGAGACCCAGTACTTC. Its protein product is CASSPPQGEETQYF. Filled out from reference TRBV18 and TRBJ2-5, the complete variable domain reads NAGVMQNPRHLVRRRGQEARLRCSPMKGHSHVYWYRQLPEEGLKFMVYLQKENIIDESGMPKERFSAEFPKEGPSILRIQQVVRGDSAAYFCASSPPQGEETQYFGPGTRLLVL.

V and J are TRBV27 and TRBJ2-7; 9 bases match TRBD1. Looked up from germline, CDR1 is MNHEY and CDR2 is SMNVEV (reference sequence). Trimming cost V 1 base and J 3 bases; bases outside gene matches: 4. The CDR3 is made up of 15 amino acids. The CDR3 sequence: CASSLWGQGGYEQYF. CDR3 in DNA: TGTGCCAGCAGTTTATGGGGACAGGGAGGCTACGAGCAGTACTTC.

CDR3 sequence (DNA): TGCGCCAGCAGCTTGAACAGGGCGAGGGAGCAGTACTTC. Amino acids: CASSLNRAREQYF. The chain carries TRBV5-1 and TRBJ2-7; TRBD1 is a possible D gene (6 bases). Germline V gene lookup returns CDR1 SGHRS and CDR2 YFSETQ. The length of the CDR3 is 13 residues. V lost 1 base, J lost 7 bases, and 12 bases lay in between.

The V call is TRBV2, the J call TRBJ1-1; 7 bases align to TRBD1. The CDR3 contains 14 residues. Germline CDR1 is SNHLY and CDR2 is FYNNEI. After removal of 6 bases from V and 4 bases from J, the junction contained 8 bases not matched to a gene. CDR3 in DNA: TGTGCCAGCAGGAGACAGGGTGGGGGCACTGAAGCTTTCTTT. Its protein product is CASRRQGGGTEAFF.

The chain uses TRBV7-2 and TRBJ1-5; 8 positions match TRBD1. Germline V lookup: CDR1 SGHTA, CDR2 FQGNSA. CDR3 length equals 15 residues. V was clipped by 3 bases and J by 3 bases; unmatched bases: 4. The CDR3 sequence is CASSFTGGDNQPQHF. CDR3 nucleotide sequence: TGTGCCAGCAGCTTTACAGGGGGTGACAATCAGCCCCAGCATTTT. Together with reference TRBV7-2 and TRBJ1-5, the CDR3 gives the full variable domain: GAGVSQSPSNKVTEKGKDVELRCDPISGHTALYWYRQSLGQGLEFLIYFQGNSAPDKSGLPSDRFSAERTGGSVSTLTIQRTQQEDSAVYLCASSFTGGDNQPQHFGDGTRLSIL.

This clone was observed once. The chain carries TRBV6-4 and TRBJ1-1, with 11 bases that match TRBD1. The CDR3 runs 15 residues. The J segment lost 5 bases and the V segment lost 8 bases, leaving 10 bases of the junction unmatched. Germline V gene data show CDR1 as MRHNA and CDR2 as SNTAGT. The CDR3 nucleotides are TGTGCCAGCCGGAGCTGGGACAGGGGGGAGACTGAAGCTTTCTTT. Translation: CASRSWDRGETEAFF.

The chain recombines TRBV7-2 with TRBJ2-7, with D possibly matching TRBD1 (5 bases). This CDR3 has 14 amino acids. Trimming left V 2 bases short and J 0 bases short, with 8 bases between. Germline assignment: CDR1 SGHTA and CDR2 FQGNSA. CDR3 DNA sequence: TGTGCCAGCAGCTTACAGACAGACTCCTACGAGCAGTACTTC. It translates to CASSLQTDSYEQYF.

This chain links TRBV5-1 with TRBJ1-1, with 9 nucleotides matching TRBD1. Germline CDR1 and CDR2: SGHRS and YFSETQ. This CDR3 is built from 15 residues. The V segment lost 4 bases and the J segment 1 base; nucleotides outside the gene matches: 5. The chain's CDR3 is CASSTEGQGNTEAFF. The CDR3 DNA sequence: TGCGCCAGCAGCACGGAGGGACAGGGGAACACTGAAGCTTTCTTT.

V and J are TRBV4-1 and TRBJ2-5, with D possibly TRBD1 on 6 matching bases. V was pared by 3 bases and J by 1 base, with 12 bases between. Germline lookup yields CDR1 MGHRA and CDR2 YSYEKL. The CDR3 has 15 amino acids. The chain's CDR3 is CASSHRGQIQETQYF. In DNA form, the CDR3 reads TGCGCCAGCAGCCATCGCGGACAGATCCAAGAGACCCAGTACTTC.

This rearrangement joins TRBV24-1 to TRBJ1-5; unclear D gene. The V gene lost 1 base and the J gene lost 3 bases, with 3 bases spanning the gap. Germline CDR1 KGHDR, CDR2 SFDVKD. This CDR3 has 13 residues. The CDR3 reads CATSDFSNQPQHF. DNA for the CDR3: TGTGCCACCAGTGATTTCTCCAATCAGCCCCAGCATTTT.